The 7 T cell receptor beta chains reported below all come from one sample, sequenced in a study of monozygotic twins with cystic fibrosis. Libraries were prepared by immunoSEQ multiplex PCR; TCRdb keeps only in-frame clonotypes and omits some of them. This table holds around 34,000 clones, under 70% found once. The material sequenced was blood. The origin of the receptors is a girl aged 5-17 years with cystic fibrosis.

In this sample, this clone turned up once. The V gene is TRBV9, the J gene TRBJ2-5; D might be TRBD1 (5 bases). CDR3 length equals 13 residues. The V end was cut by 0 bases, the J end by 4 bases, with 7 bases between. Germline V gene lookup returns CDR1 SGDLS and CDR2 YYNGEE. CDR3 loop: CASSVGRGETQYF. The CDR3 DNA sequence: TGTGCCAGCAGCGTAGGTAGGGGAGAGACCCAGTACTTC.

The chain combines TRBV7-9 with TRBJ1-2; the D is unclear. Germline V gene data show CDR1 as SEHNR and CDR2 as FQNEAQ (reference sequence). The V and J ends lost 4 bases and 8 bases respectively, with 20 bases between them. The CDR3 loop spans 15 amino acids. In nucleotides, the CDR3 is TGTGCCAGCAGCTCAACCGGGGTTTCAATCGGCGGCTACACCTTC. Translated: CASSSTGVSIGGYTF.

The chain combines TRBV5-3 with TRBJ2-1; tentative D call: TRBD2 (6 bases). TRBV5-3 is an ORF; its function is uncertain. This CDR3 spans 15 amino acids. Trimming removed 4 bases at V and 4 bases at J, with 15 bases between. Written as DNA, the CDR3 is TGTGCCAGAAGCCGGAGGGCCCAGTATTACAATGAGCAGTTCTTC. Its translation is CARSRRAQYYNEQFF.

The chain combines TRBV7-9 with TRBJ2-7, with 7 bases matching TRBD1. The trim removed 1 base at V and 5 bases at J, leaving 8 bases unmatched. CDR3 size: 15 residues. The germline V gene has CDR1 SEHNR and CDR2 FQNEAQ (reference sequence). The CDR3 region has the DNA TGTGCCAGCAGCTTAGGGCAGGGGGTCGGGGACGAGCAGTACTTC. Translated: CASSLGQGVGDEQYF.

CDR3 protein: CASSQTSGLTDTQYF. The CDR3 nucleotides are TGTGCCAGCAGCCAAACTAGCGGACTCACAGATACGCAGTATTTT. The chain recombines TRBV7-8 with TRBJ2-3, with 8 bases aligning to TRBD2. The CDR3 covers 15 residues. The V segment lost 5 bases and the J segment 2 bases; nucleotides outside the gene matches: 6. CDR1 is SGHVS and CDR2 is FQNEAQ in the germline V gene. Drawing the rest from reference TRBV7-8 and TRBJ2-3, the complete variable domain is GAGVSQSPRYKVAKRGQDVALRCDPISGHVSLFWYQQALGQGPEFLTYFQNEAQLDKSGLPSDRFFAERPEGSVSTLKIQRTQQEDSAVYLCASSQTSGLTDTQYFGPGTRLTVL.

This clone appeared a few times. V usage is TRBV30 and J usage is TRBJ1-5; D unresolved. Germline assignment: CDR1 GTSNPN and CDR2 SVGIG (reference sequence). The CDR3 sequence is 12 residues long. V lost 4 bases, J lost 5 bases, and 9 bases lay in between. This CDR3 reads CAWNRGDQPQHF. The CDR3 region has the DNA TGTGCCTGGAACCGGGGTGATCAGCCCCAGCATTTT.

The chain combines TRBV7-6 with TRBJ2-1; 8 bases line up with TRBD2. Germline CDR1 is SGHVS and CDR2 is FNYEAQ. V gave up 3 bases and J gave up 10 bases; unmatched junction bases: 14. CDR3 length: 16 residues. The CDR3 DNA reads TGTGCCAGCAGCTTGGGATCTCAGCGGGAGTTTATGGAGCAGTTCTTC. Protein sequence: CASSLGSQREFMEQFF. Based on the CDR3 plus reference TRBV7-6 and TRBJ2-1, the full variable domain is GAGVSQSPRYKVTKRGQDVALRCDPISGHVSLYWYRQALGQGPEFLTYFNYEAQQDKSGLPNDRFSAERPEGSISTLTIQRTEQRDSAMYRCASSLGSQREFMEQFFGPGTRLTVL.